A single sample is the source of the 27 T cell receptor beta chains below, sequenced in a study of identical twins. A single record per CDR3 protein comes from TCRdb applying MiXCR to the 5' RACE reads. The table lists around 220,000 distinct CDR3 sequences, over 9.5% of them singletons. The sample was memory T cells sorted from blood. Receptor source: a man aged 50-59 years in good health.

This clonotype was counted ten times or more. The J gene is TRBJ2-5, the V gene TRBV28; D possibly corresponds to TRBD2 (5 bases). Germline V gives CDR1 MDHEN, CDR2 SYDVKM. This CDR3 comprises 15 residues. V was trimmed by 2 bases and J by 0 bases, leaving 10 bases between them. As DNA, the CDR3 is TGTGCCAGCAGTTTACCACGCGGGTACCAAGAGACCCAGTACTTC. Translating it yields CASSLPRGYQETQYF.

This chain joins TRBV12-3 or TRBV12-4 and TRBJ2-5, with TRBD2 matching 9 bases. The V gene end was trimmed by 6 bases and the J gene end by 9 bases; junction bases not matched to a gene: 17. The CDR3 length is 16 residues. This chain's CDR3 is CASREKLAGEVESQYF. DNA of the CDR3: TGTGCCAGCAGAGAGAAACTAGCGGGTGAGGTGGAGTCCCAGTACTTC.

The chain uses TRBV5-4 and TRBJ2-7; TRBD2 aligns across 7 bases. This CDR3 has 14 amino acids. The V and J ends lost 0 bases and 6 bases, in that order; junction bases with no gene match: 6. Per germline, CDR1 SGHNT and CDR2 YYREEE (reference sequence). Here the CDR3 DNA reads TGTGCCAGCAGCTTGGGGCGGGGGATCTCCGAGCAGTACTTC. This gives the protein CASSLGRGISEQYF.

Here the CDR3 DNA reads TGTGCCAGCAGTTCCTCGACTAGCGGGGGGAGCACAGATACGCAGTATTTT. It codes for CASSSSTSGGSTDTQYF. The genes are TRBV28 and TRBJ2-3; 13 bases map to TRBD2. J gave up 0 bases and V 4 bases, and 4 bases lay outside the gene matches. CDR3 length: 17 residues. CDR1 MDHEN and CDR2 SYDVKM come from the germline V gene.

This clonotype was counted a few times. V is TRBV18 and J is TRBJ2-1, with 11 bases fitting TRBD1. There are 15 residues in the CDR3. J lost 7 bases, V lost 4 bases, and 6 bases had no gene match. The germline V gene has CDR1 KGHSH and CDR2 LQKENI. The CDR3 DNA reads TGTGCCAGCTCACGGCCCGGGACAGGGGGGAATGAGCAGTTCTTC. Translated: CASSRPGTGGNEQFF.

The chain uses TRBV11-2 and TRBJ2-7; D is unclear. The CDR3 runs to 13 residues. V lost 2 bases to trimming and J lost 1 base, with 6 bases between them. Germline V lookup: CDR1 SGHAT, CDR2 FQNNGV. The CDR3 sequence is CASSLLMSYEQYF. CDR3 bases: TGTGCCAGCAGCTTACTAATGTCCTACGAGCAGTACTTC. The variable domain in full, with the rest retrieved from reference TRBV11-2 and TRBJ2-7, is EAGVAQSPRYKIIEKRQSVAFWCNPISGHATLYWYQQILGQGPKLLIQFQNNGVVDDSQLPKDRFSAERLKGVDSTLKIQPAKLEDSAVYLCASSLLMSYEQYFGPGTRLTVT.

This clonotype was detected only a few times. The chain carries TRBV20-1 and TRBJ1-3; D is perhaps TRBD1 (5 bases). Trimming left V 0 bases short and J 4 bases short, with 13 bases between. The CDR3 has 15 residues. Germline CDR1 DFQATT, CDR2 SNEGSKA (reference sequence). CDR3 region: CSARDSGRRGNTIYF. The CDR3 DNA reads as TGCAGTGCTAGAGACTCGGGACGGCGAGGAAACACCATATATTTT.

This sequence joins TRBV20-1 and TRBJ2-1; 9 bases agree with TRBD2. Germline assignment: CDR1 DFQATT and CDR2 SNEGSKA (reference sequence). J gave up 0 bases and V 2 bases, and 11 bases lay outside the gene matches. The CDR3 length is 18 residues. CDR3 nucleotide sequence: TGCAGTGCTAGAAGCCCCGGGACTAGCACCCACTCCTACAATGAGCAGTTCTTC. Amino acids: CSARSPGTSTHSYNEQFF.

This clonotype came up a few times. V gene TRBV6-5 combines with J gene TRBJ1-2; the match to TRBD1 covers 10 bases. Germline-derived CDR1 and CDR2 are MNHEY and SVGAGI. V shed 4 bases and J 2 bases; nucleotides not matched to a gene: 4. This CDR3 has 15 residues. CDR3 residues: CASSSRTGGNYGYTF. In DNA form, the CDR3 reads TGTGCCAGCAGTTCTCGGACAGGGGGGAACTATGGCTACACCTTC.

This clonotype appeared many times. The V call is TRBV15, the J call TRBJ2-3; 7 bases agree with TRBD2. Germline V gene data show CDR1 as LNHNV and CDR2 as YYDKDF (reference sequence). The V gene end was trimmed by 0 bases and the J gene end by 2 bases; junction bases not matched to a gene: 8. CDR3 length: 17 amino acids. For the CDR3, the DNA is TGTGCCACCAGCAGAGATGTGGCGCGGGGGATCACAGATACGCAGTATTTT. It is translated as CATSRDVARGITDTQYF.

This clonotype appeared a few times. CDR3 coding DNA: TGCAGCGCCGGACAGGGAAAGGAGACCCAGTACTTC. Encoded protein: CSAGQGKETQYF. The chain links TRBV29-1 to TRBJ2-5; TRBD1 aligns across 8 bases. The length of the CDR3 is 12 residues. The junction had 6 bases not matched to a gene; V was cut back by 7 bases and J by 5 bases. CDR1 and CDR2 from the germline V gene are SQVTM and ANQGSEA.

There are a few counts of this clonotype. The V gene is TRBV2, the J gene TRBJ2-3; maybe TRBD1 (5 bases). Germline V gene lookup returns CDR1 SNHLY and CDR2 FYNNEI. The V gene lost 4 bases and the J gene lost 1 base, with 9 bases spanning the gap. The CDR3 is made up of 14 amino acids. The CDR3 protein is CASSGNRRTDTQYF. CDR3 DNA: TGTGCCAGCAGTGGTAACAGGCGCACAGATACGCAGTATTTT. Variable domain in full (rest from reference TRBV2 and TRBJ2-3): EPEVTQTPSHQVTQMGQEVILRCVPISNHLYFYWYRQILGQKVEFLVSFYNNEISEKSEIFDDQFSVERPDGSNFTLKIRSTKLEDSAMYFCASSGNRRTDTQYFGPGTRLTVL.

The chain has TRBV7-9 and TRBJ2-2; perhaps TRBD1 as D (6 bases). From germline, CDR1 is SEHNR and CDR2 FQNEAQ (reference sequence). This CDR3 is 15 amino acids long. Trimming removed 2 bases from V and 2 bases from J, with 9 bases in between. CDR3 region: CASSLSGDNTGELFF. CDR3 sequence (DNA): TGTGCCAGCAGCTTATCAGGGGACAACACCGGGGAGCTGTTTTTT.

This clonotype was seen at least ten times. The chain is built from TRBV7-8 and TRBJ1-2; D gene uncertain. From germline, CDR1 is SGHVS and CDR2 FQNEAQ. The CDR3 spans 13 residues. V dropped 0 bases and J dropped 7 bases, with 9 bases sitting between them. This CDR3 is CASSLANRPGYTF. CDR3 in DNA: TGTGCCAGCAGCTTAGCGAATCGTCCTGGCTACACCTTC.

This clonotype was counted many times. Written as DNA, the CDR3 is TGTGCCAGCAGTTTTACAGGGGGTGGGGATGAAGCTTTCTTT. It codes for CASSFTGGGDEAFF. The V and J genes are TRBV12-3 or TRBV12-4 and TRBJ1-1; 8 nucleotides match TRBD1. Losses at the gene ends were 3 bases for V and 7 bases for J; bases not matched to a gene: 7. The CDR3 sequence is 14 residues long.

This clonotype has a handful of counts. The chain uses TRBV12-3 or TRBV12-4 and TRBJ1-4; D remains ambiguous. The CDR3 totals 12 residues. The germline V and J ends were trimmed by 8 bases and 5 bases, with 9 bases remaining between them. CDR3 amino acids: CASGGPNEKLFF. In DNA form, the CDR3 reads TGTGCCAGCGGTGGGCCGAATGAAAAACTGTTTTTT.

This clonotype was picked up many times. This rearrangement joins TRBV12-3 or TRBV12-4 to TRBJ2-2; TRBD2 agrees at 8 bases. The CDR3 spans 15 residues. V dropped 5 bases and J dropped 4; count of bases not matched to a gene: 6. The CDR3 coding sequence is TGTGCCAGCAGTCTTAGCGGGGCGGTCACCGGGGAGCTGTTTTTT. Protein product: CASSLSGAVTGELFF.

This clonotype was seen ten or more times. This sequence joins TRBV20-1 and TRBJ2-1; 7 bases are a match to TRBD1. CDR1 is DFQATT, CDR2 SNEGSKA, per germline (reference sequence). The V segment lost 2 bases and the J segment 5 bases; nucleotides outside the gene matches: 6. This CDR3 has 14 amino acids. CDR3 region: CSARLYGTDNEQFF. CDR3 DNA: TGCAGTGCTAGACTCTACGGGACAGACAATGAGCAGTTCTTC.

The V and J genes are TRBV6-2 or TRBV6-3 and TRBJ1-5; D unclear. Germline CDR1 MNHEY, CDR2 SVGEGT. V was trimmed by 6 bases and J by 0 bases, leaving 12 bases between them. The CDR3 is 15 amino acids. CDR3 amino acids: CASSQLDYSNQPQHF. The CDR3 nucleotides read TGTGCCAGCAGCCAACTCGATTATAGCAATCAGCCCCAGCATTTT.

The chain joins TRBV7-9 to TRBJ1-6; 7 bases agree with TRBD1. This CDR3 is 15 amino acids long. V trimming: 6 bases; J trimming: 4 bases; junction bases outside the gene matches: 6. The germline V gene encodes CDR1 SEHNR and CDR2 FQNEAQ (reference sequence). Here the CDR3 reads CASRPRDRYNSPLHF. CDR3 sequence (DNA): TGTGCCAGCAGACCGAGGGACAGATATAATTCACCCCTCCACTTT.

This clonotype was seen at least ten times. The rearrangement joins TRBV6-5 to TRBJ1-2; D remains unclear. The CDR3 contains 13 residues. Trimming shortened V by 0 bases and J by 4 bases, and 6 bases separated the two germline ends. CDR1 is MNHEY and CDR2 is SVGAGI in the germline V gene. CDR3 in DNA: TGTGCCAGCAGTTACTCAGGGTCCTATGGCTACACCTTC. This gives the protein CASSYSGSYGYTF.

This clonotype was found a few times. The rearrangement uses TRBV19 and TRBJ2-3; weak D call: TRBD2 (6 bases). Per the germline V gene, CDR1 is LNHDA and CDR2 is SQIVND (reference sequence). Trimming stripped 8 bases from V and 7 bases from J, with 16 bases between. The CDR3 spans 13 residues. The CDR3 DNA reads as TGTGCCAGTCAGAACTCCGGGGGTTATACGCAGTATTTT. Its protein product is CASQNSGGYTQYF.

This clonotype was detected only a few times. V usage is TRBV7-3 and J usage is TRBJ2-2; 7 positions match TRBD2. J lost 1 base, V lost 7 bases, and 3 bases had no gene match. Germline V gives CDR1 SGHTA, CDR2 FQGTGA. The CDR3 has 14 residues. This CDR3 is CASKSGVNTGELFF. The CDR3, as DNA: TGTGCCAGCAAGAGCGGGGTGAACACCGGGGAGCTGTTTTTT.

In its sample, this clonotype was seen a few times. The V gene is TRBV7-2, the J gene TRBJ1-2; 7 nucleotides agree with TRBD1. CDR3 length: 14 amino acids. Germline V gene sequence: CDR1 SGHTA, CDR2 FQGNSA. Germline trimming cut 5 bases from V and 8 bases from J; bases unmatched to any gene: 11. The CDR3 loop is CASSPRGDSSGYTF. The CDR3 DNA reads TGTGCCAGCAGCCCGAGGGGGGACAGTTCCGGCTACACCTTC.

Comment on this clonotype: With a much larger clone just one base away, this may be a read error. This rearrangement joins TRBV20-1 to TRBJ2-1; either TRBD1 or TRBD2 may supply D (5 bases each). This CDR3 is 13 amino acids long. V lost 7 bases, J lost 9 bases, and 19 bases lay in between. The germline gives CDR1 DFQATT, CDR2 SNEGSKA (reference sequence). CDR3 sequence reads: CSVRDPNSAEQFF. CDR3 sequence (DNA): TGCAGTGTTAGGGACCCTAATTCCGCTGAGCAGTTCTTC.

This clonotype turned up a few times. The chain recombines TRBV29-1 with TRBJ1-2; no reliable D call. V was trimmed by 6 bases and J by 0 bases, leaving 14 bases between them. The V gene's germline CDR1 is SQVTM and CDR2 ANQGSEA. The CDR3 runs 14 residues. Here the CDR3 DNA reads TGCAGCGTGCCTCAGACCGACTCTAACTATGGCTACACCTTC. As protein: CSVPQTDSNYGYTF.

This clonotype was counted ten times or more. The chain carries TRBV3-1 and TRBJ1-2; D gene unclear. V was shortened by 3 bases and J by 4 bases, with 15 bases between the two germline ends. The CDR3 has 15 amino acids. Germline lookup yields CDR1 LGHDT and CDR2 YNNKEL (reference sequence). The CDR3 loop reads CASSHNSIGPYGYTF. As DNA, the CDR3 is TGTGCCAGCAGCCATAACAGTATAGGCCCCTATGGCTACACCTTC.